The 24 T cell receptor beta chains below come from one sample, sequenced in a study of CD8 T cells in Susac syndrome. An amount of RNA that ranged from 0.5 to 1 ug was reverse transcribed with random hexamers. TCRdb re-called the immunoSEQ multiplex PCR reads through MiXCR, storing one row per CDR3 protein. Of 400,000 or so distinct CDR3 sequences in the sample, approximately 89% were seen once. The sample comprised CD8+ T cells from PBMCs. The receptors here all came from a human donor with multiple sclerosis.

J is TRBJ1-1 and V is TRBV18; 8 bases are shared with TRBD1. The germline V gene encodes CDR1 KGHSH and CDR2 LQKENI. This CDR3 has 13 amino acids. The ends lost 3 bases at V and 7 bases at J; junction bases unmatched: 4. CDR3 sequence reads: CASSPSTGDEAFF. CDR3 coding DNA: TGTGCCAGCTCACCTTCGACAGGGGATGAAGCTTTCTTT.

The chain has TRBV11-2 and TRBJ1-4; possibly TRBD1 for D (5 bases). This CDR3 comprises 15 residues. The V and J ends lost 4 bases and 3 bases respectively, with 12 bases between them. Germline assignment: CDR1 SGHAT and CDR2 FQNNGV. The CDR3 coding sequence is TGTGCCAGCAGCTCATGGACATTCCCTAATGAAAAACTGTTTTTT. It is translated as CASSSWTFPNEKLFF.

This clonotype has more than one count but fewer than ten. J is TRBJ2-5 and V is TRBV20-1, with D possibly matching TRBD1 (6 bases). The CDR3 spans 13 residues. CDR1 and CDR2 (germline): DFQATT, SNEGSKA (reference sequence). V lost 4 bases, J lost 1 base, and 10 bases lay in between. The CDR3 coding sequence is TGCAGTGCTACAGGGGTCCCCCAAGAGACCCAGTACTTC. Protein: CSATGVPQETQYF.

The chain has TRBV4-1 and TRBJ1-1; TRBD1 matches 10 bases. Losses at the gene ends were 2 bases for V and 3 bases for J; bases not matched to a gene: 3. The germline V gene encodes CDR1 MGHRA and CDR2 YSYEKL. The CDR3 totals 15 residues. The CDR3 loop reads CASSQRQGADTEAFF. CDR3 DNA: TGCGCCAGCAGCCAACGACAGGGGGCGGACACTGAAGCTTTCTTT.

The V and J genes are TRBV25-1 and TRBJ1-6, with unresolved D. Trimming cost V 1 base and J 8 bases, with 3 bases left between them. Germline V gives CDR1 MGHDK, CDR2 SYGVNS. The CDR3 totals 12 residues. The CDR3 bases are TGTGCCAGCAGTGAATGGGATTCACCCCTCCACTTT. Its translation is CASSEWDSPLHF.

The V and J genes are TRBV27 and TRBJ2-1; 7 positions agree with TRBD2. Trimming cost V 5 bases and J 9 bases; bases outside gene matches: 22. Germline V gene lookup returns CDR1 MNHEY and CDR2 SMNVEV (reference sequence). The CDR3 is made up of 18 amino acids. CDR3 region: CASSPIREIAGGPSEQFF. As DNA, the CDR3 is TGTGCCAGCAGTCCCATCAGGGAAATAGCGGGCGGCCCTAGTGAGCAGTTCTTC.

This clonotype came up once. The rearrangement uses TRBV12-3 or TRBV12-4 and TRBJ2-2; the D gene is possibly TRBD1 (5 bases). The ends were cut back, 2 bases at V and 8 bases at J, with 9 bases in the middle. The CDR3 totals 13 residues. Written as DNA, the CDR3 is TGTGCCAGCAGTTTAATACGGACAGGGGAGCTGTTTTTT. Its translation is CASSLIRTGELFF.

The CDR3 DNA follows: TGTGCCAGCAGTACCCAGGGGAGCTCCTACAATGAGCAGTTCTTC. Encoded protein: CASSTQGSSYNEQFF. The chain combines TRBV27 with TRBJ2-1, with a tentative D call TRBD1 (6 bases). The ends were cut back, 5 bases at V and 0 bases at J, with 11 bases in the middle. This CDR3 comprises 15 residues. In germline, CDR1 is MNHEY, CDR2 SMNVEV (reference sequence).

CDR3 region: CAWSASSQGGYNEQFF. The CDR3 DNA reads as TGTGCCTGGAGTGCAAGCTCCCAGGGGGGCTACAATGAGCAGTTCTTC. The chain uses TRBV30 and TRBJ2-1; perhaps TRBD1 as D (7 bases). CDR3 length: 16 residues. Germline V gene lookup returns CDR1 GTSNPN and CDR2 SVGIG (reference sequence). V was clipped by 1 base and J by 3 bases, with 16 bases between them.

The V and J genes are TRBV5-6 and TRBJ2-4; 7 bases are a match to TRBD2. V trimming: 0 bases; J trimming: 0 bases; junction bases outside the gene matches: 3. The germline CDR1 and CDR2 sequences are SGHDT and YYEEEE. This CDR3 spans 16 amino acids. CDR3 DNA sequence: TGTGCCAGCAGCTTGGCGGCGGGGGTAGCCAAAAACATTCAGTACTTC. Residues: CASSLAAGVAKNIQYF.

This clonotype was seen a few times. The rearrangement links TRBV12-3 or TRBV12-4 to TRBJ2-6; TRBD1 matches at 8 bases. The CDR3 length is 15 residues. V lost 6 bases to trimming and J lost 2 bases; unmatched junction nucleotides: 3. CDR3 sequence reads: CASSQTGAGANVLTF. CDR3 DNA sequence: TGTGCCAGCAGCCAGACAGGGGCTGGGGCCAACGTCCTGACTTTC.

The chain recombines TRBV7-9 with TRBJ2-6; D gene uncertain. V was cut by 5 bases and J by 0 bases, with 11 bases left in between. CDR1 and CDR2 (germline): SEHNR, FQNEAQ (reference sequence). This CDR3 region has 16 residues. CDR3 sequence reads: CASSLPAVSGANVLTF. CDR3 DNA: TGTGCCAGCAGCCTACCCGCTGTCTCTGGGGCCAACGTCCTGACTTTC.

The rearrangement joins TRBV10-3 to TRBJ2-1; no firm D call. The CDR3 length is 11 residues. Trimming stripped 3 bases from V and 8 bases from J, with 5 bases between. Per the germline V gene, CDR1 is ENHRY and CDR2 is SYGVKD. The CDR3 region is CAISEGDEQFF. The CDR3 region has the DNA TGTGCCATCAGTGAAGGCGATGAGCAGTTCTTC.

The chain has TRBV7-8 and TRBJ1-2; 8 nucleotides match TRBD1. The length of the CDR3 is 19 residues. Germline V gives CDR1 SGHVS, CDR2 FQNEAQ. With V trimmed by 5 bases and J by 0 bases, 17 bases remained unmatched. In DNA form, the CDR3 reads TGTGCCAGCAGCCAATTCCCCCAAACAGGGGGACTAGCTAACTATGGCTACACCTTC. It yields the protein CASSQFPQTGGLANYGYTF.

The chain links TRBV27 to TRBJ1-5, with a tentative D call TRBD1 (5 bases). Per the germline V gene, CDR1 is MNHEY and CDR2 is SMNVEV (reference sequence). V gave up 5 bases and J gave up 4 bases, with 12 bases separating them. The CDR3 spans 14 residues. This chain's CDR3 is CASSQTEFNQPQHF. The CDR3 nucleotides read TGTGCCAGCAGTCAGACAGAGTTTAATCAGCCCCAGCATTTT.

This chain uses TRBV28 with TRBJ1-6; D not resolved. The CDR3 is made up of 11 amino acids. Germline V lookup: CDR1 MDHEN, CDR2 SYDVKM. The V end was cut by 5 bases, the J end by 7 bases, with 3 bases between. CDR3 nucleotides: TGTGCCAGCAGTATGAATTCACCCCTCCACTTT. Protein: CASSMNSPLHF.

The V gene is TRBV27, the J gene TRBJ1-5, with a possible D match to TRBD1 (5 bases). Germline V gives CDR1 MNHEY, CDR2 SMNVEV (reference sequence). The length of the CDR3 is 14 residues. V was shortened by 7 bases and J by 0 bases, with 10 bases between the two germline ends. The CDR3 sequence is CASTPDSSNQPQHF. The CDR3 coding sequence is TGTGCCAGCACCCCAGACAGTAGCAATCAGCCCCAGCATTTT.

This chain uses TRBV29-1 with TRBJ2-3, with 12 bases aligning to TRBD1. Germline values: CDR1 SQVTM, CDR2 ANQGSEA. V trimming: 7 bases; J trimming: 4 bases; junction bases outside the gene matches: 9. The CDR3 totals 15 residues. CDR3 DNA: TGCAGCGCGCTTGGGACAGGGGGCGCCCCAGATACGCAGTATTTT. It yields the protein CSALGTGGAPDTQYF.

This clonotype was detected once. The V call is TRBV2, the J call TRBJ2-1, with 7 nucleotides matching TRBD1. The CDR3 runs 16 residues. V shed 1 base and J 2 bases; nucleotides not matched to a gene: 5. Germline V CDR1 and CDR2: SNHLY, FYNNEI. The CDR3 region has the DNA TGTGCCAGCAGTGAAGTAGGCAGGGGGACCTACAATGAGCAGTTCTTC. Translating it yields CASSEVGRGTYNEQFF.

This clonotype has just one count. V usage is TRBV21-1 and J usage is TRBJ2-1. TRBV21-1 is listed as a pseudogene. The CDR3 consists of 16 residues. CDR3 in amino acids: CASSTRADLGYNEQFF. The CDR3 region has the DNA TGTGCCAGCAGCACAAGGGCAGATCTCGGATACAATGAGCAGTTCTTC.

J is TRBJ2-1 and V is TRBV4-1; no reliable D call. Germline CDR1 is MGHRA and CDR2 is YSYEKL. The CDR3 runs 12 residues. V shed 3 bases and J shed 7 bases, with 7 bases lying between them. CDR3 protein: CASSHPRNEQFF. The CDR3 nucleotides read TGCGCCAGCAGCCACCCCAGGAATGAGCAGTTCTTC.

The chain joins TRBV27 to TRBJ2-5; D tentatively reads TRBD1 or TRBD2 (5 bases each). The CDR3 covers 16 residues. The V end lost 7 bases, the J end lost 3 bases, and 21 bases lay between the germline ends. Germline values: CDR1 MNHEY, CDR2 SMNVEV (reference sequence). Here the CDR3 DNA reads TGTGCCAGCAACTGGGACCCCACCTGCTCGAAAGAGACCCAGTACTTC. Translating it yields CASNWDPTCSKETQYF.

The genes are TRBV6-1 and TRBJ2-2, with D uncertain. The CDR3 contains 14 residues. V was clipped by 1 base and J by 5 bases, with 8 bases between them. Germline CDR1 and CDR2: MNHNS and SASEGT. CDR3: CASSEGPETGELFF. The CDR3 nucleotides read TGTGCCAGCAGTGAAGGGCCTGAGACCGGGGAGCTGTTTTTT.

CDR3 in DNA: TGTGCCAGCAGTGATAGTACGGGGAGTGGGGAGACCCAGTACTTC. Its protein product is CASSDSTGSGETQYF. The J gene is TRBJ2-5, the V gene TRBV25-1, with D possibly being TRBD2 (5 bases). The germline gives CDR1 MGHDK, CDR2 SYGVNS. V was cut by 3 bases and J by 5 bases, with 16 bases left in between. The CDR3 totals 15 residues.